This T cell receptor (beta chain) came from a study of OX40 agonist ivuxolimab in advanced cancers. Study information: Patients were roughly 83% male with ages about 23 to 80, mean around 58. Earlier treatment with anti-PD-1, anti-PD-L1 or anti-CTLA-4 was permitted, and over 35% had received some.

Some clones are missing from TCRdb's copy, which holds only in-frame ones; the method was immunoSEQ multiplex PCR. This sample carries 70,000 to 75,000 clones, more than 85% of them seen once, and the ten largest clones take 0.4% to 0.5%. Trimming removed 5 bases at V and 1 base at J, with 8 bases between. CDR3 length: 13 amino acids. Per the germline V gene, CDR1 is SGHTA and CDR2 is FQGNSA. Sample: CD4+ or CD8+ T cells sorted from blood, taken in a trial of the OX40 agonist ivuxolimab. The source is an adult with an advanced solid tumor such as melanoma, head and neck, liver or kidney cancer. This chain joins TRBV7-2 and TRBJ1-1; D gene unclear. CDR3 loop: CASSLRRNTEAFF. The CDR3 region has the DNA TGTGCCAGCAGCCTCCGTCGGAACACTGAAGCTTTCTTT.